This T cell receptor (beta chain) appears in the sequencing data of a study of regulatory T cells in long-lasting Graves disease. CDR3 regions were amplified by Arm-PCR using iRepertoire HTBI primers to build TCR beta libraries. TCRdb analysed the multiplex PCR reads with MiXCR anew, one entry per CDR3 protein. Among 400,000 to 500,000 distinct CDR3 sequences listed, about 15% were seen once. This clonotype was recorded many times. Time point noted: newly diagnosed GD, antithyroid drugs for less than 3 months. The TCR library was made from RNA that had been extracted from PBMCs in TRIzol. The CDR3 consists of 14 residues. The ends were cut back, 6 bases at V and 4 bases at J, with 13 bases in the middle. The germline V gene encodes CDR1 SGHTA and CDR2 FQGNSA. The data were also submitted as part of a second study, on T cells in Graves' hyperthyroidism and ophthalmopathy. That report notes: Separating ophthalmopathy from stable hyperthyroidism was achieved by a 13 V-J model.

This rearrangement joins TRBV7-2 to TRBJ1-5; no definite D call. This TCR was sampled from a woman aged 30 to 39 with Graves disease. The specimen was peripheral blood mononuclear cells (PBMCs), collected at new diagnosis, from a patient treated with antithyroid drugs. The CDR3 here is CASSLSRRNQPQHF. As DNA, the CDR3 is TGTGCCAGCAGTTTGTCCAGACGTAATCAGCCCCAGCATTTT.